This T cell receptor (beta chain) was identified during a study of identical twins. With 5 bases clipped from V and 10 bases from J, the junction kept 3 bases outside the gene matches. This CDR3 is built from 12 residues. CDR1 is MNHEY and CDR2 is SVGAGI in the germline V gene. Unique molecular identifiers were present on the cDNA, and a universal primer site came from template switching. Each CDR3 protein is one row after TCRdb ran MiXCR on the 5' RACE reads. The profile shows approximately 240,000 distinct CDR3 sequences, around an eighth of them singletons. This clonotype was observed a few times. What it binds is unknown. Study-wide results and limits: Analyses of zero insertions could be partly confounded by invariant MAIT and iNKT cells. The models systematically underestimated how much out-of-frame TCR alpha was shared in monozygotic twins. Memory repertoires showed no such pattern, whereas abundant cord blood beta clonotypes carried fewer insertions.

The chain couples TRBV6-5 to TRBJ1-5, with 9 bases identical to TRBD1. This clonotype originated in a woman under 30 in good health. Material for sequencing was memory (CD45RO+) T cells sorted from blood. CDR3 residues: CASSKGQGPQHF. The CDR3 DNA is TGTGCCAGCAGTAAGGGACAGGGTCCCCAGCATTTT.